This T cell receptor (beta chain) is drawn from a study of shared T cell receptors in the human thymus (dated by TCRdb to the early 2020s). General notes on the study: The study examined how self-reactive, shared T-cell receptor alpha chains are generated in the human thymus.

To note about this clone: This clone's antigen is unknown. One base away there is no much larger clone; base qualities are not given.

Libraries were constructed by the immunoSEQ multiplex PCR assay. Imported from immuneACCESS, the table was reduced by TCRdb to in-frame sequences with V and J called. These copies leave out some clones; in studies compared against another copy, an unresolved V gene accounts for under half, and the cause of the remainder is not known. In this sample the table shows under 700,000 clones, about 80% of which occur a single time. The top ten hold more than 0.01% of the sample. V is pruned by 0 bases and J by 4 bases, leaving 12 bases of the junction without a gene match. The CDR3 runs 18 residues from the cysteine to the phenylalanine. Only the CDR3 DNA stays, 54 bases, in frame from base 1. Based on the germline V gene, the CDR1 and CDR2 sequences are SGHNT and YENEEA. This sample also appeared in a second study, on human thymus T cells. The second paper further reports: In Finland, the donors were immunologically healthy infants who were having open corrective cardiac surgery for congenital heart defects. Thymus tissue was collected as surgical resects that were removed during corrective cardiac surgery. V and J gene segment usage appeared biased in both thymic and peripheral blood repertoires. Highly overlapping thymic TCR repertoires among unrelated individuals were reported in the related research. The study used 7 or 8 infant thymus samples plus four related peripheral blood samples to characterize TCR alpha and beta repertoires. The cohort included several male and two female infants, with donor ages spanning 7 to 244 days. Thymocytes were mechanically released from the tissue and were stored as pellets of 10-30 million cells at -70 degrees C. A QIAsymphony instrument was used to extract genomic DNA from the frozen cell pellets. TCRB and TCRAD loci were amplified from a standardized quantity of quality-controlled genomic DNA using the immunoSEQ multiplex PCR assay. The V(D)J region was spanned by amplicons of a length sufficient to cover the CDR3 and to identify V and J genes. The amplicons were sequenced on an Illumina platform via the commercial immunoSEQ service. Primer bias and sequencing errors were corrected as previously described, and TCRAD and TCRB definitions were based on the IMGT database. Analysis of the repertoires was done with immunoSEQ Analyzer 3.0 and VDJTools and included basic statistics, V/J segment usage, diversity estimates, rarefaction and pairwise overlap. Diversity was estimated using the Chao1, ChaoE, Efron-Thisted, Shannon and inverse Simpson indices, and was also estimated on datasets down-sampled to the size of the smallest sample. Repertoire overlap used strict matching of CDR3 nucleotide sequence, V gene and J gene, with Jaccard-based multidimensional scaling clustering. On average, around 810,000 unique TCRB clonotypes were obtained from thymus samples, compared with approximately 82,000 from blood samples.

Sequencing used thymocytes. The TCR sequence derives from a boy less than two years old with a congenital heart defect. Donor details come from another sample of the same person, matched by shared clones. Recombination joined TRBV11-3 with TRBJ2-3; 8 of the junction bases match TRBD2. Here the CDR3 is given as CASSLDKGASGRADTQYF. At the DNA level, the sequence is TGTGCCAGCAGCTTAGATAAAGGAGCTAGCGGGCGAGCAGATACGCAGTATTTT.